This TCR beta chain was sequenced in a study of molecular identifiers for immune sequencing clone quantification. Study information: In the replicates, RNA derived from about 20,000 or 100,000 naive CD8 cells was divided into five parts, and four were sequenced.

One entry per CDR3 protein results from TCRdb running MiXCR on the PCR reads. The profile shows 70,000 to 95,000 distinct CDR3 sequences, around a fifth of them singletons. This clonotype was seen many times. In germline, CDR1 is SEHNR, CDR2 FQNEAQ (reference sequence). This CDR3 is 14 amino acids long. Between the trimmed V and J ends, which lost 1 base and 1 base, there was a span of 7 bases. Sorted naive CD8 T cells, about 17,000 to 1,000,000, were sequenced from 10%, 30% or 50% RNA. Sorted naive CD8 T cells were those defined as CD8+CD4-CCR7+CD45RA+. The specimen was naive CD8+ T cells from blood, with Jurkat cell RNA spiked in. The subset is: FACS-sorted CD8+CD4-CCR7+CD45RA+ naive T cells. The rearrangement joins TRBV7-9 to TRBJ1-1; the D is unclear. This clonotype was sampled from a human donor in good health. Some libraries in this study had Jurkat cell RNA spiked in. The CDR3 spells CASSLGSSNTEAFF. The CDR3, as DNA: TGTGCCAGCAGCTTAGGATCTTCGAACACTGAAGCTTTCTTT.